The subject of this entry is one T cell receptor beta chain. CDR1 SGHRS and CDR2 YFSETQ come from the germline V gene. Trimming cost V 5 bases and J 5 bases, with 10 bases left between them. CDR3 length: 12 amino acids. This record belongs to a study of blood T cell repertoires in COVID-19. Study-level background: T cells, B-cell-depleted T cells, or PBMCs supplied cDNA or gDNA.

The protocol was immunoSEQ multiplex PCR, while the TCRdb copy is restricted to in-frame clones and leaves out a portion. Of over 100,000 clones detected, over 60% appear once; the ten largest clones hold approximately 4%. The sequence was collected from a woman aged 80 or over with acute or convalescent COVID-19. Specimen: peripheral blood. The chain uses TRBV5-1 and TRBJ2-5; the D is unclear. The chain's CDR3 is CASSPSRETQYF. CDR3 coding DNA: TGCGCCAGCAGTCCATCGAGGGAGACCCAGTACTTC.